These T cell receptor beta chains were read from a single sample in a study of shared clonotypes between healthy human individuals. Profiled with immunoSEQ multiplex PCR; TCRdb holds only in-frame clones, not every one. The profile shows about 1 million clones, more than 75% of them singletons. Sequencing was performed on memory CD4+ T cells from PBMCs. The source is a man aged 18-30 years in good health. Some clones in this sample may be carry-over from other donors' samples. The CDR3 runs from the conserved cysteine through the conserved F or W. The size entry is marked missing in some rows and otherwise reads once, few, many or a size class.

j_call v_call clone_size cdr3_aa
TRBJ1-1 TRBV7-9 - CASSLGVSEAFF
TRBJ2-5 TRBV28 - CASSAAGAGAETQYF
TRBJ2-7 TRBV25-1 - CASSTRTPYEQYF
TRBJ2-2 TRBV28 many CASSSPTGVTRELFF
TRBJ2-7 TRBV4-3 - CASSQALLGEREQYF
TRBJ1-1 TRBV6-6 - CASRDARGHTEAFF
TRBJ1-5 TRBV7-2 - CASSSRTGDQPQHF
TRBJ1-2 TRBV5-1 - CASSPGGGYDYGYTF
TRBJ1-5 TRBV7-8 - CASSLAGSNQPQHF
TRBJ2-1 TRBV6-6 - CASSYSWEASYNEQFF
TRBJ1-5 TRBV7-2 - CASSLYPDYSNQPQHF
TRBJ2-7 TRBV5-4 - CASSTGTGSYEQYF
TRBJ2-1 TRBV6-5 - CASSYGSGRADNEQFF
TRBJ2-7 TRBV6-5 once CASSSRGGSYEQYF
TRBJ1-1 TRBV7-2 - CASSLQGQGNTEAFF
TRBJ2-3 TRBV7-2 - CASSLGVSTDTQYF
TRBJ2-1 TRBV4-1 - CASSGAGGLYNEQFF
TRBJ2-1 TRBV4-1 - CASSQDPALAGDNEQFF
TRBJ2-1 TRBV5-1 - CASRDEVGGYNEQFF
TRBJ2-2 TRBV30 few CAWSQGTGELFF
TRBJ2-7 TRBV7-7 - CASSLSGRALYEQYF
TRBJ1-2 TRBV5-1 - CASSQGRTGYGYTF
TRBJ1-5 TRBV6-1 - CASSDLTGAGDQPQHF
TRBJ1-3 TRBV7-8 - CASSSRELSGNTIYF
TRBJ2-2 TRBV5-1 - CASSPRTANTGELFF
TRBJ2-2 TRBV6-1 - CASSDRAGQLFF
TRBJ1-5 TRBV4-2 - CASSSVRPQHF
TRBJ2-2 TRBV30 - CAWSGAGGELFF
TRBJ2-7 TRBV7-3 - CASSLDRGYEQYF
TRBJ1-3 TRBV4-1 many CASSHQSHSGNTIYF
TRBJ1-1 TRBV5-4 few CASMRRGPGTEAFF
TRBJ2-6 TRBV19 - CASRPRGSGANVLTF
TRBJ2-4 TRBV2 - CASSVEANGENIQYF
TRBJ2-7 TRBV21-1 - CASSKGAGGAYEQYF
TRBJ2-5 TRBV15 - CATSRDRGSGAQETQYF
TRBJ1-3 TRBV11-1 many CASSLTVTGGNTIYF
TRBJ1-5 TRBV28 few CASSVPNQPQHF
TRBJ2-1 TRBV5-1 once CASSLAIAGGFEQFF
TRBJ1-1 TRBV9 - CASSVGQGHTEAFF
TRBJ2-1 TRBV5-4 few CASSSQGHPNNEQFF
TRBJ1-1 TRBV7-3 - CASSPSHRTGGYTEAFF
TRBJ2-5 TRBV28 few CASSSYPQETQYF
TRBJ2-2 TRBV5-1 - CASSPGTSGSTGELFF
TRBJ1-2 TRBV4-3 - CASSQDLASNYGYTF
TRBJ2-5 TRBV30 - CAWSGLAGGWETQYF
TRBJ1-2 TRBV19 - CASSIEGDPGYGYTF
TRBJ2-6 TRBV5-4 - CASSSGVAGANVLTF
TRBJ2-5 TRBV9 - CASSAHPGLAGEETQYF
TRBJ2-2 TRBV7-9 - CASSLGRTGELFF
TRBJ2-2 TRBV7-8 - CAQLGDRPLSGELFF
TRBJ2-7 TRBV28 - CASSSPGQGRYEQYF
TRBJ2-7 TRBV7-8 - CASSLAMGLGAGEQYF
TRBJ1-5 TRBV15 - CATSRDRGRPQHF
TRBJ2-2 TRBV5-1 - CASSFGDVRAGELFF